The clone carrying this T cell receptor beta chain was observed a single time. No antigen is known for it. The data were taken from a study of cytomegalovirus exposure and HLA in healthy donors. Across the whole study: The approximately 120 validation repertoires, a later analysis reported, used the same platform as the approximately 670 first-cohort repertoires. Findings and caveats of the study: Altogether, some 170 TCR beta chains were recorded as cytomegalovirus-associated. High specificity and sensitivity for cytomegalovirus status were reported for the classifier.

The table came from immunoSEQ multiplex PCR; TCRdb's copy has only in-frame clones and leaves some out. The data contain approximately 65,000 clones, 95% to 96% of them singletons. The junction had 6 bases not matched to a gene; V was cut back by 1 base and J by 0 bases. The CDR3 is 17 amino acids. Looked up from germline, CDR1 is SEHNR and CDR2 is FQNEAQ (reference sequence). The clonotype was recovered from a woman aged 18 to 35 in good health and CMV-seropositive. Sequences were obtained from PBMCs. The V call is TRBV7-9, the J call TRBJ2-1; 7 bases align to TRBD2. The CDR3 spells CASSLGLAESSYNEQFF. Here the CDR3 DNA reads TGTGCCAGCAGCTTAGGTCTAGCGGAGAGCTCCTACAATGAGCAGTTCTTC. Together with reference TRBV7-9 and TRBJ2-1, the CDR3 gives the full variable domain: DTGVSQNPRHKITKRGQNVTFRCDPISEHNRLYWYRQTLGQGPEFLTYFQNEAQLEKSRLLSDRFSAERPKGSFSTLEIQRTEQGDSAMYLCASSLGLAESSYNEQFFGPGTRLTVL.